This T cell receptor (beta chain) was retrieved from a study of T cell responses to AZD1222 COVID-19 vaccine. Turning to the study itself: Pooling was applied to second doses at about 4 or about 12 weeks.

Produced via immunoSEQ multiplex PCR; TCRdb's table is partial and in-frame only. The sample lists fewer than 150,000 clones, roughly 82% occurring once. With respect to this clone: The antigen remains undetermined.

Study findings and constraints: Two AZD1222 administrations were followed by greater Spike-specific TCR breadth and depth.

The origin of this receptor is an adult in good health. The starting material was peripheral blood, obtained on day 0 of AZD1222 vaccination.

CDR3 in amino acids: CASSPQGARYQPQHF. In DNA form, the CDR3 reads TGTGCCAGCTCACCCCAGGGGGCGAGGTATCAGCCCCAGCATTTT. The V gene is TRBV18, the J gene TRBJ1-5; the match to TRBD1 covers 8 bases. The CDR3 extends over 15 amino acids. Germline CDR1 and CDR2: KGHSH and LQKENI. V shed 3 bases and J 5 bases; nucleotides not matched to a gene: 6.